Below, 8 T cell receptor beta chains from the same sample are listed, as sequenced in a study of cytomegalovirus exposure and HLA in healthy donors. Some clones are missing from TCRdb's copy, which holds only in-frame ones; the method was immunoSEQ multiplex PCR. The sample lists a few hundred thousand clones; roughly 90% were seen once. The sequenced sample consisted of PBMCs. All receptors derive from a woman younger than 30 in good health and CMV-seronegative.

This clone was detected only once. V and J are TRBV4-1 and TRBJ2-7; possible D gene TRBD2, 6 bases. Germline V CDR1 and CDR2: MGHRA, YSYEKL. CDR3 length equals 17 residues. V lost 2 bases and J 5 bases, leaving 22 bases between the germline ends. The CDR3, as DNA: TGCGCCAGCAGCCAACGATATCCGGGACTGGAAGGCGACGAGCAGTACTTC. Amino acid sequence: CASSQRYPGLEGDEQYF.

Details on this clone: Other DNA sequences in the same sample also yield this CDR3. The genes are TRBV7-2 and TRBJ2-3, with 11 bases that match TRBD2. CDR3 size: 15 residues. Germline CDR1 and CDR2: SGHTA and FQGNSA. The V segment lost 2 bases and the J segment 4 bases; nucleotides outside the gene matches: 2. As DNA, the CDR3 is TGTGCCAGCAGCTTAACTAGCGGGAGTGCAGATACGCAGTATTTT. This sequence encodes CASSLTSGSADTQYF.

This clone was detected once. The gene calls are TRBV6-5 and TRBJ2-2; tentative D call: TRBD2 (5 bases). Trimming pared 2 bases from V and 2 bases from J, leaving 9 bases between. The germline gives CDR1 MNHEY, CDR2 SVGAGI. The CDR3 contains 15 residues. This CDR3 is CASSYSRTNTGELFF. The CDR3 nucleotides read TGTGCCAGCAGTTACAGTCGGACTAACACCGGGGAGCTGTTTTTT.

In nucleotides, the CDR3 is TGTGCCAGCAGCCTTGGAGTCCCGGCGGGGTATAGCAATCAGCCCCAGCATTTT. Translation: CASSLGVPAGYSNQPQHF. The gene calls are TRBV5-8 and TRBJ1-5, with no clear D. V was trimmed by 4 bases and J by 0 bases, leaving 20 bases between them. This CDR3 comprises 18 residues. Germline assignment: CDR1 SGHTS and CDR2 YDEGEE.

CDR3 bases: TGTGCCAGCAGTGGCCCCTTTTACCTCCGACAAGGCCGTCTGATGTACGAGCAGTACTTC. Translated: CASSGPFYLRQGRLMYEQYF. This chain links TRBV6-4 with TRBJ2-7; D unresolved. V lost 4 bases and J 4 bases, leaving 32 bases between the germline ends. From germline, CDR1 is MRHNA and CDR2 SNTAGT. This CDR3 has 20 amino acids.

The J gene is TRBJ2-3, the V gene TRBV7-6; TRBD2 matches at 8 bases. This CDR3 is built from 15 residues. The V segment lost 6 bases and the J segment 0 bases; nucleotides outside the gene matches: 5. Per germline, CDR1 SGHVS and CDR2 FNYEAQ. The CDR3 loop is CASRPERGSTDTQYF. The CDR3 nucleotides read TGTGCCAGCAGACCGGAGCGGGGGAGCACAGATACGCAGTATTTT.

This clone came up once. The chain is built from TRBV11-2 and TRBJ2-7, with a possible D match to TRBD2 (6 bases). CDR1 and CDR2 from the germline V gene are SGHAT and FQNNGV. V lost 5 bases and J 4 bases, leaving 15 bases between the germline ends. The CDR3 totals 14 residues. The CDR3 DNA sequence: TGTGCCAGCAGCCACCAGCGTCGGGAGTACGAGCAGTACTTC. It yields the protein CASSHQRREYEQYF.

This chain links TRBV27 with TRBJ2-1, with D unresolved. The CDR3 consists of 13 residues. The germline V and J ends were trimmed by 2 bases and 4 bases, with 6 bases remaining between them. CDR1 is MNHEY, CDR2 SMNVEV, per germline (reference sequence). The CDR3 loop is CASSLAIYNEQFF. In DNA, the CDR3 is TGTGCCAGCAGTTTAGCGATTTACAATGAGCAGTTCTTC.